There are many counts of the clone carrying this T cell receptor beta chain. From the RACE reads, TCRdb called clonotypes with MiXCR, one entry per CDR3 protein. The sample consists of around 120,000 distinct CDR3 sequences, approximately 12% of them appearing once. Per germline, CDR1 MDHEN and CDR2 SYDVKM. This CDR3 is built from 15 residues. V was shortened by 6 bases and J by 8 bases, with 22 bases between the two germline ends. Time point reported: pre-sensitization, week 0. Noted treatment: therapeutic diphenylcyclopropenone sensitization with weekly scalp DPC. These data are taken from a study of human T cells and chemical hapten exposure.

Sequencing used whole blood, obtained in connection with sensitization to the hapten diphenylcyclopropenone (DPC). This sequence originates from a woman aged 18-35 years with alopecia areata. Some clones in this sample may be carry-over from other donors' samples. The chain has TRBV28 and TRBJ1-2; no firm D call. CDR3 sequence (DNA): TGTGCCAGCAGCCCCCCAGGAATAACTACCCAGGGCTACACCTTC. Its translation is CASSPPGITTQGYTF.